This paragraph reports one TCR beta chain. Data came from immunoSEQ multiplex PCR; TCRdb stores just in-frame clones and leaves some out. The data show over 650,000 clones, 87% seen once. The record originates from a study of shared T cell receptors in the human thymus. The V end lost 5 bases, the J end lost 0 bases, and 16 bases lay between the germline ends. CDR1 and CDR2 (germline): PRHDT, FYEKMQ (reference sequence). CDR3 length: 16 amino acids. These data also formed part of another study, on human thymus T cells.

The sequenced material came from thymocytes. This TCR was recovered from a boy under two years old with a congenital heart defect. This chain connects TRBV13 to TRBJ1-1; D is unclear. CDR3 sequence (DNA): TGTGCCAGCAGCACCCCAAGCGGGTTCGTGAACACTGAAGCTTTCTTT. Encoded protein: CASSTPSGFVNTEAFF. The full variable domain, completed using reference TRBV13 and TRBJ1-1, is AAGVIQSPRHLIKEKRETATLKCYPIPRHDTVYWYQQGPGQDPQFLISFYEKMQSDKGSIPDRFSAQQFSDYHSELNMSSLELGDSALYFCASSTPSGFVNTEAFFGQGTRLTVV.